This TCR beta chain stems from a study of molecular identifiers for immune sequencing clone quantification. This clonotype was observed once. Its matching antigen is unknown. Trimming took off 5 bases at V and 0 bases at J, with 10 bases between the two ends. This CDR3 has 14 amino acids. Germline V gene data show CDR1 as SEHNR and CDR2 as FQNEAQ (reference sequence). TCRdb reprocessed the PCR reads via MiXCR and lists one record per CDR3 protein. Of 400,000 to 600,000 distinct CDR3 sequences listed, about 26% are singletons. Overall study findings and caveats: Clone sizes that are highly expanded could be underestimated when identical TCR molecules share a barcode. Even with 990,000 or so naive cells present, spiked Jurkat TCR RNA from one cell was reportedly detectable.

This sequence was found in a human donor in good health. Some libraries in this study had Jurkat cell RNA spiked in. This chain links TRBV7-9 with TRBJ2-5; a possible D gene is TRBD2 (5 bases). Sequenced input: naive CD8+ T cells from blood, with Jurkat cell RNA spiked in. Subset specified: FACS-sorted CD8+CD4-CCR7+CD45RA+ naive T cells. This chain's CDR3 is CASSQRENQETQYF. CDR3 in DNA: TGTGCCAGCAGCCAGAGGGAGAACCAAGAGACCCAGTACTTC.